Presented here are 24 T cell receptor beta chains from one specimen sequenced in a study of neurological immune-mediated disorders. From the 5' RACE reads, TCRdb called clonotypes with MiXCR, one entry per CDR3 protein. Here the sample spans over 65,000 distinct CDR3 sequences, roughly 9.5% being singletons. Sequencing used PBMCs. The receptors were gathered from a middle-aged man in good health.

This clonotype was picked up many times. The V call is TRBV6-2 or TRBV6-3, the J call TRBJ2-1; TRBD1 matches 8 bases. Germline V gives CDR1 MNHEY, CDR2 SVGEGT. With V trimmed by 5 bases and J by 7 bases, 4 bases remained unmatched. The length of the CDR3 is 13 residues. The CDR3 region has the DNA TGTGCCAGCAGTGACAGGGGAGGTAATGAGCAGTTCTTC. It yields the protein CASSDRGGNEQFF.

This clonotype was counted many times. The CDR3, as DNA: TGCGCCAGCAGCTTGGGAACCGAGGAGGGCTACACCTTC. It yields the protein CASSLGTEEGYTF. This chain links TRBV5-1 with TRBJ1-2; D not certain. CDR1 and CDR2 from the germline V gene are SGHRS and YFSETQ. V dropped 0 bases and J dropped 8 bases, with 11 bases sitting between them. CDR3 length equals 13 residues. The variable domain in full, completed from reference TRBV5-1 and TRBJ1-2, reads KAGVTQTPRYLIKTRGQQVTLSCSPISGHRSVSWYQQTPGQGLQFLFEYFSETQRNKGNFPGRFSGRQFSNSRSEMNVSTLELGDSALYLCASSLGTEEGYTFGSGTRLTVV.

This clonotype was detected ten times or more. The chain links TRBV5-6 to TRBJ2-5; TRBD2 matches at 8 bases. The CDR3 has 13 amino acids. V lost 2 bases to trimming and J lost 7 bases; unmatched junction nucleotides: 4. Germline V lookup: CDR1 SGHDT, CDR2 YYEEEE. The CDR3 region is CASSFKRGLTQYF. DNA of the CDR3: TGTGCCAGCAGCTTCAAGCGGGGGCTGACCCAGTACTTC.

In this sample, this clonotype turned up many times. The J gene is TRBJ1-6, the V gene TRBV12-3 or TRBV12-4; no clear D. CDR3 size: 14 residues. Trimming left V 8 bases short and J 2 bases short, with 10 bases between. The CDR3 here is CASGDNTYNSPLHF. CDR3 in DNA: TGTGCCAGCGGTGACAATACCTATAATTCACCCCTCCACTTT.

This clonotype appeared many times. This chain links TRBV19 with TRBJ2-1; tentatively, D is TRBD2 (6 bases). The CDR3 is 16 residues long. Germline V gives CDR1 LNHDA, CDR2 SQIVND (reference sequence). The ends were cut back, 5 bases at V and 4 bases at J, with 18 bases in the middle. The CDR3 reads CASSSRTERGYNEQFF. In DNA form, the CDR3 reads TGTGCCAGTAGTTCCAGGACCGAACGGGGGTACAATGAGCAGTTCTTC.

At least ten counts were recorded for this clonotype. The chain joins TRBV6-5 to TRBJ2-7; 10 bases line up with TRBD1. Germline trimming cut 6 bases from V and 5 bases from J; bases unmatched to any gene: 10. Germline CDR1 MNHEY, CDR2 SVGAGI. There are 15 residues in the CDR3. CDR3 nucleotide sequence: TGTGCCAGCAGCCGCCCGGGACAGGGGAGCCACGAGCAGTACTTC. It specifies CASSRPGQGSHEQYF.

This clonotype was seen repeatedly, ten times or more. The chain links TRBV7-9 to TRBJ2-3; the match to TRBD1 covers 7 bases. Germline-derived CDR1 and CDR2 are SEHNR and FQNEAQ (reference sequence). With 6 bases clipped from V and 6 bases from J, the junction kept 3 bases outside the gene matches. This CDR3 contains 12 residues. The CDR3: CASSSRGDTQYF. The CDR3 DNA is TGTGCCAGCAGTTCCAGGGGGGATACGCAGTATTTT. The entire variable domain, with the rest obtained from reference TRBV7-9 and TRBJ2-3, is as follows: DTGVSQNPRHKITKRGQNVTFRCDPISEHNRLYWYRQTLGQGPEFLTYFQNEAQLEKSRLLSDRFSAERPKGSFSTLEIQRTEQGDSAMYLCASSSRGDTQYFGPGTRLTVL.

This clonotype was counted ten times or more. At one end the junction does not follow the germline gene, possibly because of a read error. The gene calls are TRBV28 and TRBJ2-2, with 10 bases aligning to TRBD1. Germline loops: CDR1 MDHEN, CDR2 SYDVKM. This CDR3 spans 15 amino acids. The CDR3 coding sequence is TGTGCCAACAGTCGGGACAGGGGTAACACCGGGGAGCTGTTTTTT. The encoded protein is CANSRDRGNTGELFF.

This clonotype has at least ten counts. The CDR3: CASNSLRVDNEQFF. The CDR3 region has the DNA TGTGCCAGCAACTCCCTGAGGGTGGACAATGAGCAGTTCTTC. The chain combines TRBV6-1 with TRBJ2-1; D may be TRBD2 (5 bases). The V end was cut by 7 bases, the J end by 5 bases, with 15 bases between. The germline gives CDR1 MNHNS, CDR2 SASEGT. The length of the CDR3 is 14 residues.

This chain uses TRBV2 with TRBJ2-3; D gene unclear. With 5 bases removed from V and 2 bases from J, the gap between germline ends came to 8 bases. The CDR3 is made up of 13 amino acids. CDR1 SNHLY and CDR2 FYNNEI come from the germline V gene. CDR3 in amino acids: CASSSEFTDTQYF. The CDR3 DNA sequence: TGTGCCAGCAGTTCAGAGTTCACAGATACGCAGTATTTT.

In its sample, this clonotype was seen many times. V and J are TRBV20-1 and TRBJ1-6; unclear D gene. V was clipped by 6 bases and J by 10 bases, with 13 bases between them. This CDR3 has 12 amino acids. Germline V gene sequence: CDR1 DFQATT, CDR2 SNEGSKA (reference sequence). The CDR3 coding sequence is TGCAGTGCCCATCAACCCGGGTCACCCCTCCACTTT. Translation: CSAHQPGSPLHF.

This chain connects TRBV12-3 or TRBV12-4 to TRBJ1-1; TRBD1 matches 9 bases. The CDR3 spans 14 residues. V was pared by 5 bases and J by 7 bases, with 8 bases of the junction left unmatched. CDR3: CASSPSGTGIEAFF. The DNA for the CDR3 is TGTGCCAGCAGTCCCTCCGGGACAGGGATTGAAGCTTTCTTT.

This clonotype was observed many times. The chain recombines TRBV28 with TRBJ2-3; 8 nucleotides line up with TRBD1. The CDR3 consists of 16 residues. The V gene end was trimmed by 5 bases and the J gene end by 2 bases; junction bases not matched to a gene: 9. Germline loops: CDR1 MDHEN, CDR2 SYDVKM. Written as DNA, the CDR3 is TGTGCCAGCAGTAAATCGACAGGGGCCACCACAGATACGCAGTATTTT. Residues: CASSKSTGATTDTQYF.

In its sample, this clonotype was seen many times. J is TRBJ2-7 and V is TRBV20-1; TRBD1 matches 8 bases. The CDR3 is 15 residues long. The J segment lost 2 bases and the V segment lost 4 bases, leaving 10 bases of the junction unmatched. The germline gives CDR1 DFQATT, CDR2 SNEGSKA (reference sequence). The DNA of the CDR3 is TGCAGTGCTACCAGTACAGGGGGAAATACCTACGAGCAGTACTTC. This codes for CSATSTGGNTYEQYF.

In its sample, this clonotype was seen many times. The V and J genes are TRBV6-5 and TRBJ2-1, with 7 bases fitting TRBD2. The CDR3 covers 15 residues. Germline V gene lookup returns CDR1 MNHEY and CDR2 SVGAGI. The trim removed 6 bases at V and 8 bases at J, leaving 13 bases unmatched. The CDR3 DNA sequence: TGTGCCAGCAGGATCTCGGGGGGACCCTGGGATGAGCAGTTCTTC. Its protein is CASRISGGPWDEQFF.

This clonotype was recorded many times. This chain links TRBV5-1 with TRBJ2-1; D may be TRBD1 (5 bases). The germline CDR1 and CDR2 sequences are SGHRS and YFSETQ. This CDR3 is 16 amino acids long. Trimming took 1 base from V and 5 from J, leaving 16 bases between them. CDR3 amino acids: CASSLQPSGANNEQFF. The DNA of the CDR3 is TGCGCCAGCAGCTTGCAACCCTCTGGGGCCAACAATGAGCAGTTCTTC.

This clonotype has ten or more counts. The chain employs TRBV14 and TRBJ2-2; D unclear. In germline, CDR1 is SGHDN, CDR2 FVKESK. The CDR3 has 15 residues. Trimming removed 4 bases at V and 3 bases at J, with 12 bases between. This CDR3 reads CASSLTLTYTGELFF. CDR3 nucleotide sequence: TGTGCCAGCAGCCTAACTCTGACCTACACCGGGGAGCTGTTTTTT. The whole variable domain, filled in from reference TRBV14 and TRBJ2-2, reads EAGVTQFPSHSVIEKGQTVTLRCDPISGHDNLYWYRRVMGKEIKFLLHFVKESKQDESGMPNNRFLAERTGGTYSTLKVQPAELEDSGVYFCASSLTLTYTGELFFGEGSRLTVL.

This clonotype was counted ten times or more. The gene calls are TRBV20-1 and TRBJ2-5; D assignment may be TRBD1 or TRBD2 (5 bases each). Germline V gene lookup returns CDR1 DFQATT and CDR2 SNEGSKA (reference sequence). V was clipped by 6 bases and J by 2 bases, with 16 bases between them. The CDR3 is 14 residues long. The CDR3 DNA reads TGCAGTGCCCCAGACGGGACGGCTCAAGAGACCCAGTACTTC. This codes for CSAPDGTAQETQYF.

This clonotype appeared a few times. The V and J genes are TRBV4-2 and TRBJ1-1; no clear D gene. Trimming took off 2 bases at V and 8 bases at J, with 9 bases between the two ends. This CDR3 region has 12 residues. Per germline, CDR1 LGHNA and CDR2 YNFKEQ. CDR3 region: CASSQRGLEAFF. CDR3 nucleotides: TGTGCCAGCAGCCAACGGGGTCTCGAAGCTTTCTTT.

Comments on this clonotype: The junction shows a germline mismatch at one end, possibly a read error. The chain employs TRBV5-5 and TRBJ2-7; TRBD2 aligns across 8 bases. The CDR3 has 15 amino acids. The V gene's germline CDR1 is SGHKS and CDR2 YYEKEE (reference sequence). CDR3 coding DNA: TGTTCCAGCAGCTTGGGGGCTAGCGGGTTCTACGAGCAGTACTTC. It encodes CSSSLGASGFYEQYF.

This clonotype was counted many times. The V call is TRBV4-2, the J call TRBJ2-1; TRBD2 aligns across 12 bases. The germline V gene encodes CDR1 LGHNA and CDR2 YNFKEQ. The V and J ends lost 6 bases and 4 bases, in that order; junction bases with no gene match: 4. The CDR3 has 15 residues. CDR3 nucleotides: TGTGCCAGCAGGGCTAGCGGGGGGGTGTACAATGAGCAGTTCTTC. It translates to CASRASGGVYNEQFF.

There are many counts of this clonotype. V is TRBV28 and J is TRBJ2-3; D ambiguous. Trimming stripped 6 bases from V and 4 bases from J, with 11 bases between. The CDR3 is 13 residues long. Germline V gene data show CDR1 as MDHEN and CDR2 as SYDVKM. In nucleotides, the CDR3 is TGTGCCAGCAGCCCTGGCTGGTCAGATACGCAGTATTTT. Translation gives CASSPGWSDTQYF.

This clonotype was found many times. V is TRBV5-1 and J is TRBJ2-5; 9 positions match TRBD2. The ends lost 3 bases at V and 2 bases at J; junction bases unmatched: 8. CDR1 SGHRS and CDR2 YFSETQ come from the germline V gene. The CDR3 has 16 residues. CDR3 in DNA: TGCGCCAGCAGCTCCCTACCGACTAGCGGTCAAGAGACCCAGTACTTC. It codes for CASSSLPTSGQETQYF.

Many counts were recorded for this clonotype. The chain combines TRBV12-3 or TRBV12-4 with TRBJ1-5, with 7 bases matching TRBD1. With 4 bases clipped from V and 6 bases from J, the junction kept 18 bases outside the gene matches. This CDR3 contains 18 residues. Written as DNA, the CDR3 is TGTGCCAGCAGTTCCCCAACCTGGACAGGACGTAGAGGTCAGCCCCAGCATTTT. Amino acid sequence: CASSSPTWTGRRGQPQHF.